This T cell receptor (beta chain) comes out of a study of graft-versus-host responses after intestinal transplantation (dated by TCRdb to about 2021). A note on the overall study: Recipients received multivisceral, liver-intestinal, or isolated intestinal transplants. Every recipient was given anti-thymocyte globulin induction, followed by approximately 3 years of maintenance tacrolimus and steroids. Graft-versus-host and host-versus-graft alloreactive T cell clones were tracked in the graft, circulation and bone marrow after intestinal transplantation using bulk TCR-beta CDR3 sequencing. Alloreactive clones were identified by sequencing pre-transplant mixed lymphocyte reaction products and comparing them with unstimulated pre-transplant donor and recipient T cells. Of the approximately 25 intestinal transplant recipients enrolled in the cohort, one of whom was a retransplant, a few patients without pretransplant specimens were excluded. A peak of at least 4% donor T cells among recipient peripheral blood mononuclear cells was the definition used for donor T cell macrochimerism. Rather than going through the commercial service, samples from a few later patients were sequenced in-house on an Illumina MiSeq and processed with MiXCR. Study-wide conclusions, independent of this receptor: High GvH to HvG T cell clonal ratios were observed in the allografts of patients with donor T cell macrochimerism. Peak levels of circulating GvH clones were associated with declines in HvG clones early after transplant. GvH clones were found in recipient bone marrow, and some of the GvH clones appeared earlier in ileal mucosa or blood, which is consistent with an intestinal mucosal origin. Conclusions were limited by the relatively low number and heterogeneity of intestinal transplant patients.

Library preparation was by the immunoSEQ multiplex PCR assay. In most patients, genomic DNA was isolated using the Qiagen DNeasy Blood and Tissue Kit and sent frozen to Adaptive Biotechnologies for TCR sequencing. High-throughput TCR-beta CDR3 sequencing of genomic DNA from most patients was performed by Adaptive Biotechnologies. As for the original processing: TCR sequencing data were retrieved from Adaptive's ImmunoSEQ software for some 17 patients, whereas a few other patients were processed with MiXCR and VDJtools. CD4 versus CD8 sorting errors were corrected by removing sequences found in both subsets at a frequency ratio below 5:1. CDR3 nucleotide sequences shared by donor and recipient were removed because the origin of these sequences could not be assigned. To count as alloreactive, a clone needed at least 2-fold expansion over unstimulated cells and a minimum CFSE-low frequency of 0.002% (template counts) or 0.001% (read counts). Clones detected in sequenced pre-transplant spleen, lymph node, or MLR CFSE-low populations of the donor or recipient were defined as mappable. The cumulative frequency of alloreactive clones was calculated as a percentage of all sequences, weighted by copy number. Sourced from immuneACCESS, this table was stored by TCRdb with only in-frame sequences that have V and J called. A share of the clones is absent; for the studies checked, an unresolved V gene accounts for under half, and the remainder has no known explanation. V, J and clone size reflect that table, while D and trimming were determined from the DNA. The sample table lists about 100,000 clones, roughly 87% of them with a count of one. The ten largest account for about 0.95% of the sample.

The sample's time point label, decoded: cells obtained before transplantation from donor or recipient. CD3+CD4+ and CD3+CD8+ populations were FACS-sorted from unstimulated pre-transplant donor and recipient cells taken from spleen or lymph nodes. In regard to this clone: It lacks a known antigen. No base quality values were provided; no much bigger clone lies one nucleotide off.

CDR1 and CDR2 are read off the germline V gene as SNHLY and FYNNEI. Unmatched junction bases come to 11, with V trimmed by 6 bases and J by 12 bases. Its CDR3 holds 14 amino acids, cysteine through phenylalanine. The entry retains the CDR3 DNA only, 42 bases that are in frame from base 1. The sample was unstimulated CD4+ T cells sorted from spleen or lymph node cells, taken before transplant. The chain is assembled from TRBV2 and TRBJ1-6; TRBD1 agrees with 7 junctional bases. The sequence came from a human donor who was the organ donor for an intestinal transplant. The nucleotides are TGTGCCAGCAGGGGGGAGACAGGGTTATTACCCCTCCACTTT. This yields the protein CASRGETGLLPLHF.